The 16 T cell receptor beta chains reported below all come from one sample, sequenced in a study of T cells in Graves' hyperthyroidism and ophthalmopathy. The CDR3 regions of TCR beta were amplified from RNA transcripts. First-round RT-PCR targeting the TCR CDR3 was performed with the HTBI primer set. TCRdb called the multiplex PCR reads again in MiXCR, with one record for every CDR3 protein. Counted here are approximately 380,000 distinct CDR3 sequences, about a fifth occurring once; the ten biggest clones make up 3% to 4.5%. Input material: blood. The source is a woman under 30 with Graves' hyperthyroidism.

This clonotype showed up just a few times. The rearrangement uses TRBV6-2 or TRBV6-3 and TRBJ1-5; D is perhaps TRBD1 (6 bases). This CDR3 has 17 residues. Trimming cost V 6 bases and J 3 bases, with 21 bases left between them. Germline CDR1 MNHEY, CDR2 SVGEGT. The CDR3 reads CASRNNRGEGVNQPQHF. The CDR3 nucleotides are TGTGCCAGCAGAAACAACCGTGGCGAGGGGGTCAATCAGCCCCAGCATTTT.

This clonotype came up many times. The V and J genes are TRBV12-3 or TRBV12-4 and TRBJ2-2; weak D call: TRBD2 (6 bases). The CDR3 has 14 amino acids. The V gene lost 8 bases and the J gene lost 3 bases, with 13 bases spanning the gap. The CDR3 DNA is TGTGCCAGCCCTGGGTCGGGGGACACCGGGGAGCTGTTTTTT. Its translation is CASPGSGDTGELFF.

This clonotype came up many times. This chain links TRBV20-1 with TRBJ1-1, with 7 bases fitting TRBD1. The germline V gene encodes CDR1 DFQATT and CDR2 SNEGSKA (reference sequence). Trimming removed 5 bases from V and 0 bases from J; junction bases left unmatched: 9. CDR3 length: 15 amino acids. The DNA of the CDR3 is TGCAGTGCTCCGTCAGGGACAGTCTTGAACACTGAAGCTTTCTTT. Its translation: CSAPSGTVLNTEAFF.

V usage is TRBV24-1 and J usage is TRBJ1-2, with 7 bases matching TRBD1. Germline values: CDR1 KGHDR, CDR2 SFDVKD. The CDR3 contains 14 residues. V was pared by 5 bases and J by 5 bases, with 7 bases of the junction left unmatched. The CDR3 nucleotides read TGTGCCACCAGTGCCTCGACAGGGATGTATGGCTACACCTTC. It encodes CATSASTGMYGYTF.

In this sample, this clonotype turned up many times. V and J are TRBV6-2 or TRBV6-3 and TRBJ1-5, with D uncertain. V was trimmed by 2 bases and J by 2 bases, leaving 19 bases between them. CDR3 length: 18 residues. CDR1 is MNHEY, CDR2 SVGEGT, per germline. The CDR3 region is CASSYSRVGSVGNQPQHF. The CDR3 DNA reads TGTGCCAGCAGTTACAGCAGAGTGGGCAGCGTTGGCAATCAGCCCCAGCATTTT.

Of note for this clonotype: A much larger clone is a single base away; this may be a read error. The chain uses TRBV2 and TRBJ2-7; possible D gene TRBD1, 6 bases. CDR1 SNHLY and CDR2 FYNNEI come from the germline V gene. The CDR3 consists of 13 residues. CDR3: CACSWDTSYEQYF. The CDR3 DNA reads TGTGCCTGCAGTTGGGACACCTCCTACGAGCAGTACTTC. Using reference TRBV2 and TRBJ2-7 for the parts outside the CDR3, the full variable domain is EPEVTQTPSHQVTQMGQEVILRCVPISNHLYFYWYRQILGQKVEFLVSFYNNEISEKSEIFDDQFSVERPDGSNFTLKIRSTKLEDSAMYFCACSWDTSYEQYFGPGTRLTVT.

This clonotype was recorded many times. The chain carries TRBV19 and TRBJ1-2, with no clear D. Germline V gives CDR1 LNHDA, CDR2 SQIVND (reference sequence). This CDR3 is 14 amino acids long. Trimming left V 0 bases short and J 4 bases short, with 9 bases between. CDR3 nucleotides: TGTGCCAGTAGTATAGACCTCAAGATCTATGGCTACACCTTC. Amino acids: CASSIDLKIYGYTF.

Many counts were recorded for this clonotype. J is TRBJ2-7 and V is TRBV20-1, with TRBD2 identical over 13 bases. The trim removed 3 bases at V and 5 bases at J, leaving 7 bases unmatched. This CDR3 spans 15 amino acids. Germline assignment: CDR1 DFQATT and CDR2 SNEGSKA (reference sequence). The CDR3 DNA reads as TGCAGTGCTAGCCTACTAGCGGGGGGGGCCAACGAGCAGTACTTC. It is translated as CSASLLAGGANEQYF.

This clonotype has a count of ten or more. The chain couples TRBV20-1 to TRBJ1-1; D may be TRBD1 (5 bases). CDR3 length: 15 amino acids. Deletions cut 8 bases from V and 1 base from J, with 20 bases between. Germline values: CDR1 DFQATT, CDR2 SNEGSKA (reference sequence). CDR3 DNA: TGCAGTACCATTACCCCAGGGAGAAGGAACACTGAAGCTTTCTTT. This sequence encodes CSTITPGRRNTEAFF.

The chain links TRBV6-5 to TRBJ1-2; unclear D gene. Germline V lookup: CDR1 MNHEY, CDR2 SVGAGI. Trimming shortened V by 2 bases and J by 5 bases, and 12 bases separated the two germline ends. This CDR3 comprises 14 residues. This CDR3 is CASSYDSMGYGYTF. The CDR3 nucleotides are TGTGCCAGCAGTTACGACTCCATGGGGTATGGCTACACCTTC.

The chain has TRBV9 and TRBJ2-5; TRBD2 matches at 10 bases. Germline V gene sequence: CDR1 SGDLS, CDR2 YYNGEE. The CDR3 sequence is 15 residues long. V trimming: 3 bases; J trimming: 5 bases; junction bases outside the gene matches: 7. CDR3 in DNA: TGTGCCAGCAGCGGGGGGGTACTAGCGGGGGAGACCCAGTACTTC. It translates to CASSGGVLAGETQYF.

This clonotype showed up many times. The V gene is TRBV20-1, the J gene TRBJ2-7, with 12 bases that match TRBD1. The CDR3 runs to 14 residues. The trim removed 6 bases at V and 1 base at J, leaving 4 bases unmatched. Germline values: CDR1 DFQATT, CDR2 SNEGSKA (reference sequence). DNA for the CDR3: TGCAGTGCGGGACAGGGGGCCACATCCTACGAGCAGTACTTC. Its protein product is CSAGQGATSYEQYF.

This clonotype came up many times. One junction end does not reproduce the germline sequence, and a read error may be involved. The V call is TRBV30, the J call TRBJ1-1; TRBD1 might be the D (6 bases). The CDR3 consists of 15 residues. The germline gives CDR1 GTSNPN, CDR2 SVGIG (reference sequence). The CDR3, as DNA: TGTGCCTGGAGTCGTCCCCCTCAGGGGATCGGGCCCTCAGCGTTT. This codes for CAWSRPPQGIGPSAF.

This rearrangement joins TRBV6-1 to TRBJ2-7, with D tentatively TRBD2 (5 bases). The V gene lost 7 bases and the J gene lost 0 bases, with 13 bases spanning the gap. This CDR3 contains 14 residues. CDR1 and CDR2 (germline): MNHNS, SASEGT. This CDR3 reads CASKMTGNSYEQYF. CDR3 nucleotides: TGTGCCAGCAAGATGACGGGGAACTCCTACGAGCAGTACTTC.

This chain uses TRBV6-5 with TRBJ2-5; maybe TRBD2 (6 bases). The CDR3 covers 13 residues. The V end lost 7 bases, the J end lost 4 bases, and 13 bases lay between the germline ends. CDR1 is MNHEY, CDR2 SVGAGI, per germline. The CDR3: CASNGGALETQYF. In DNA, the CDR3 is TGTGCCAGCAACGGGGGAGCGTTAGAGACCCAGTACTTC.

Points on this clonotype: Just one base apart from a much larger clone, this may be a read error. The chain joins TRBV3-1 to TRBJ2-5, with 11 bases lining up with TRBD2. The V gene end was trimmed by 4 bases and the J gene end by 5 bases; junction bases not matched to a gene: 6. This CDR3 spans 15 amino acids. Germline-derived CDR1 and CDR2 are LGHDT and YNNKEL (reference sequence). The CDR3 is CASSLASGGLETQYF. The CDR3 DNA is TGTGCCAGCAGCCTAGCTAGCGGGGGGTTGGAGACCCAGTACTTC.